What follows are 20 T cell receptor beta chains derived from one specimen sequenced in a study of T cell responses to AZD1222 COVID-19 vaccine. The protocol was immunoSEQ multiplex PCR, while the TCRdb copy is restricted to in-frame clones and leaves out a portion. The sample includes about 110,000 clones, approximately 88% of them seen just once. The material sequenced was peripheral blood, taken 28 days after the second AZD1222 dose. Every receptor here comes from an adult who received the AZD1222 COVID-19 vaccine.

The chain links TRBV27 to TRBJ1-1; tentatively, D is TRBD1 (5 bases). This CDR3 has 15 amino acids. V was shortened by 1 base and J by 5 bases, with 14 bases between the two germline ends. Germline V gene sequence: CDR1 MNHEY, CDR2 SMNVEV (reference sequence). CDR3 sequence reads: CASSLLGDLGTEAFF. Written as DNA, the CDR3 is TGTGCCAGCAGTTTATTAGGGGATTTGGGGACTGAAGCTTTCTTT.

This chain links TRBV5-1 with TRBJ2-5, with D possibly matching TRBD1 (6 bases). Germline V CDR1 and CDR2: SGHRS, YFSETQ. The CDR3 totals 16 residues. The V and J ends lost 2 bases and 4 bases respectively, with 18 bases between them. CDR3 protein: CASSLQPGQAAETQYF. The DNA for the CDR3 is TGCGCCAGCAGCTTACAACCGGGACAAGCGGCAGAGACCCAGTACTTC.

The chain joins TRBV7-9 to TRBJ2-7, with D maybe TRBD1 (6 bases). CDR1 is SEHNR, CDR2 FQNEAQ, per germline (reference sequence). The CDR3 spans 12 residues. Trimming shortened V by 4 bases and J by 6 bases, and 10 bases separated the two germline ends. The CDR3 loop is CASSSRGIEQYF. The CDR3 DNA is TGTGCCAGCAGCTCCAGGGGAATCGAGCAGTACTTC. The variable domain in full, completed from reference TRBV7-9 and TRBJ2-7, reads DTGVSQNPRHKITKRGQNVTFRCDPISEHNRLYWYRQTLGQGPEFLTYFQNEAQLEKSRLLSDRFSAERPKGSFSTLEIQRTEQGDSAMYLCASSSRGIEQYFGPGTRLTVT.

As for this clone: This sample includes further DNA sequences coding for the same CDR3. The chain links TRBV5-1 to TRBJ1-1; D unclear. V was shortened by 0 bases and J by 3 bases, with 9 bases between the two germline ends. The germline CDR1 and CDR2 sequences are SGHRS and YFSETQ. CDR3 length equals 14 residues. The CDR3 DNA reads as TGCGCCAGCAGCTTGGCCTCCACGGACACTGAAGCTTTCTTT. Protein product: CASSLASTDTEAFF.

The chain links TRBV7-2 to TRBJ2-3, with D maybe TRBD2 (5 bases). The germline CDR1 and CDR2 sequences are SGHTA and FQGNSA. The V end lost 1 base, the J end lost 5 bases, and 13 bases lay between the germline ends. This CDR3 comprises 15 residues. The CDR3: CASSLVAVAGDTQYF. CDR3 nucleotides: TGTGCCAGCAGCTTAGTGGCTGTGGCGGGAGATACGCAGTATTTT.

This clone is a singleton in its sample. This rearrangement joins TRBV5-1 to TRBJ2-7; tentative D call: TRBD1 (6 bases). There are 15 residues in the CDR3. Per germline, CDR1 SGHRS and CDR2 YFSETQ. The V and J ends lost 8 bases and 0 bases respectively, with 18 bases between them. The DNA for the CDR3 is TGCGCCAGTCAACCGCTAGGGGGATACTCCTACGAGCAGTACTTC. Residues: CASQPLGGYSYEQYF.

The gene calls are TRBV6-1 and TRBJ1-5; 8 nucleotides agree with TRBD1. This CDR3 region has 15 residues. V was clipped by 3 bases and J by 4 bases; unmatched bases: 5. Germline V gene data show CDR1 as MNHNS and CDR2 as SASEGT. CDR3 nucleotide sequence: TGTGCCAGCAGTGACGCAGGGGGCGTTAATCAGCCCCAGCATTTT. This gives the protein CASSDAGGVNQPQHF.

The chain links TRBV6-5 to TRBJ2-3, with D unclear. Germline V lookup: CDR1 MNHEY, CDR2 SVGAGI. CDR3 size: 13 residues. V dropped 6 bases and J dropped 2 bases, with 9 bases sitting between them. The CDR3 loop is CASRILPTDTQYF. The CDR3 bases are TGTGCCAGCAGGATACTCCCCACAGATACGCAGTATTTT.

V and J are TRBV5-5 and TRBJ1-4; D not certain. Between the trimmed V and J ends, which lost 0 bases and 7 bases, there was a span of 13 bases. Germline CDR1 reads SGHKS; CDR2 reads YYEKEE (reference sequence). The CDR3 length is 15 residues. CDR3 in DNA: TGTGCCAGCAGCTTGGGAGTTGTTTCGAGTGAAAAACTGTTTTTT. This encodes CASSLGVVSSEKLFF.

The V and J genes are TRBV10-3 and TRBJ2-5, with TRBD1 matching over 11 bases. With V trimmed by 6 bases and J by 4 bases, 4 bases remained unmatched. Germline V gene lookup returns CDR1 ENHRY and CDR2 SYGVKD. The CDR3 sequence is 14 residues long. In DNA form, the CDR3 reads TGTGCCATCAGGGCGGGACAGGGGGGAGAGACCCAGTACTTC. Its translation is CAIRAGQGGETQYF.

This chain's CDR3 is CASSLTGGDYEQYF. CDR3 in DNA: TGTGCCAGCAGTTTAACAGGGGGCGACTACGAGCAGTACTTC. The chain is built from TRBV6-5 and TRBJ2-7, with 9 bases identical to TRBD1. CDR1 MNHEY and CDR2 SVGAGI come from the germline V gene. The CDR3 totals 14 residues. Trimming cost V 4 bases and J 3 bases; bases outside gene matches: 4.

This chain links TRBV12-3 or TRBV12-4 with TRBJ1-3; no reliable D call. This CDR3 region has 12 residues. V was cut by 6 bases and J by 0 bases, with 3 bases left in between. The CDR3: CASRHSGNTIYF. The CDR3 DNA is TGTGCCAGCAGGCACTCTGGAAACACCATATATTTT.

This chain joins TRBV4-1 and TRBJ1-2; maybe TRBD1 (5 bases). The CDR3 length is 16 residues. Germline V CDR1 and CDR2: MGHRA, YSYEKL. V was cut by 2 bases and J by 4 bases, with 17 bases left in between. CDR3 sequence (DNA): TGCGCCAGCAGCCAACAACATCAGACAGTCCCCTATGGCTACACCTTC. Translating gives CASSQQHQTVPYGYTF.

The rearrangement links TRBV12-3 or TRBV12-4 to TRBJ1-1; no reliable D call. Trimming stripped 8 bases from V and 7 bases from J, with 17 bases between. The CDR3 covers 13 residues. Here the CDR3 DNA reads TGTGCCAGCTGCCTTACCTCAGGAGGTGAAGCTTTCTTT. It yields the protein CASCLTSGGEAFF.

The CDR3 nucleotides are TGTGCCAGCAGCATCCTACAGACAGGATCCCTATACGAGCAGTACTTC. It specifies CASSILQTGSLYEQYF. The chain is built from TRBV7-2 and TRBJ2-7; weak D call: TRBD1 (6 bases). V lost 5 bases, J lost 4 bases, and 21 bases lay in between. This CDR3 is 16 amino acids long. Germline V CDR1 and CDR2: SGHTA, FQGNSA.

This clone has just a few counts. V usage is TRBV5-4 and J usage is TRBJ1-4; 7 bases line up with TRBD1. The CDR3 sequence is 16 residues long. J lost 5 bases, V lost 3 bases, and 10 bases had no gene match. The germline gives CDR1 SGHNT, CDR2 YYREEE (reference sequence). CDR3 residues: CASSSQTGLVNEKLFF. The CDR3 nucleotides read TGTGCCAGCAGCTCACAGACAGGGTTGGTAAATGAAAAACTGTTTTTT.

This chain uses TRBV18 with TRBJ1-5, with D possibly TRBD1 on 5 matching bases. V lost 8 bases, J lost 4 bases, and 12 bases lay in between. This CDR3 has 13 residues. The germline gives CDR1 KGHSH, CDR2 LQKENI. The CDR3 spells CASARDLNQPQHF. DNA for the CDR3: TGTGCCAGCGCCCGGGACCTTAATCAGCCCCAGCATTTT.

This clone was observed once. This chain uses TRBV28 with TRBJ2-7, with 8 nucleotides matching TRBD1. The V and J ends lost 8 bases and 2 bases, in that order; junction bases with no gene match: 8. This CDR3 is 14 amino acids long. Germline-derived CDR1 and CDR2 are MDHEN and SYDVKM. The CDR3 is CASYPGQDTYEQYF. The CDR3 nucleotides are TGTGCCAGCTATCCGGGACAGGACACCTACGAGCAGTACTTC.

This chain joins TRBV2 and TRBJ2-1, with D possibly matching TRBD2 (5 bases). Germline CDR1 SNHLY, CDR2 FYNNEI. Trimming stripped 4 bases from V and 4 bases from J, with 11 bases between. The CDR3 extends over 14 amino acids. The CDR3: CASSGASLYNEQFF. The CDR3 coding sequence is TGTGCCAGCAGTGGGGCTAGCCTGTACAATGAGCAGTTCTTC.

This sequence joins TRBV6-5 and TRBJ1-1; 7 bases map to TRBD1. CDR1 and CDR2 from the germline V gene are MNHEY and SVGAGI. Trimming took 2 bases from V and 5 from J; bases not matched to a gene: 8. The CDR3 totals 15 residues. The CDR3 reads CASSYGRQGLTEAFF. The CDR3 nucleotides are TGTGCCAGCAGTTACGGGAGACAGGGTTTGACTGAAGCTTTCTTT.